This T cell receptor (beta chain) is drawn from a study of blood T cell repertoires in COVID-19. Study-level information: The study counted Cohort 3 donors as recovered given two negative PCRs, clearance, or symptom resolution. PBMCs, B-cell-depleted T cells, or T cells were the source of the cDNA or gDNA that made up the material.

Clones were read by immunoSEQ multiplex PCR, and TCRdb kept only the in-frame ones, dropping some. Of 250,000 to 300,000 clones in the sample, 70% to 90% were seen once. Trimming pared 0 bases from V and 7 bases from J, leaving 17 bases between. CDR3 length: 15 amino acids. Germline values: CDR1 SGHRS, CDR2 YFSETQ. Those who participated ranged in age from about 18 to 89 years and resided in around 22 US areas. Researchers sorted participants into cohorts using their self-reported clinical history. This clone was seen a single time. The sample was PBMCs or T cells enriched from blood (not recorded which). The clonotype comes from a woman between 55 and 75 years old in a cohort exposed to, infected with or recovered from COVID-19 (not recorded which). The V and J genes are TRBV5-1 and TRBJ2-7, with D possibly being TRBD1 (5 bases). CDR3: CASSLDRLRSGEQYF. CDR3 DNA sequence: TGCGCCAGCAGCTTGGACAGGCTCCGAAGTGGAGAGCAGTACTTC.